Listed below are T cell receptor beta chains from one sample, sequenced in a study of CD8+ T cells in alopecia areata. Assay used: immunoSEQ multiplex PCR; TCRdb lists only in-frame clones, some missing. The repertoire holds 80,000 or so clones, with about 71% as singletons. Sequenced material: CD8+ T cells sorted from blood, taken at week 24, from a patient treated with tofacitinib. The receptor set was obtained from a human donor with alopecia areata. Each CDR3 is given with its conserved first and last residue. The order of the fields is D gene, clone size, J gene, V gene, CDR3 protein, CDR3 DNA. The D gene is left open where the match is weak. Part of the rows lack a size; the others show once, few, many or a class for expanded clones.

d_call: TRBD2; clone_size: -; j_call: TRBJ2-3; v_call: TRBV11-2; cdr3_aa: CASSAPLLADTDTQYF; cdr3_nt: TGTGCCAGCAGCGCGCCGCTCCTAGCGGACACAGATACGCAGTATTTT
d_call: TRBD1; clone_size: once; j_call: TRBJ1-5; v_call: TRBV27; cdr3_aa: CASSFTGGNQPQHF; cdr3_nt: TGTGCCAGCAGTTTCACAGGGGGCAATCAGCCCCAGCATTTT
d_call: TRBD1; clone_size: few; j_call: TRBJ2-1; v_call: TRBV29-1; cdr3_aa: CSVLTGDDYNEQFF; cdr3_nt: TGCAGCGTTCTGACAGGGGACGACTACAATGAGCAGTTCTTC
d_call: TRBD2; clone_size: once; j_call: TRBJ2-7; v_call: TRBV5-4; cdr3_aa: CASSLGRAGIIAGYEQYF; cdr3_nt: TGTGCCAGCAGCTTAGGTCGAGCGGGGATAATAGCGGGATACGAGCAGTACTTC
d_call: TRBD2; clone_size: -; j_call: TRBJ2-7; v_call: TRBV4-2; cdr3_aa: CASSQLAGGYEQYF; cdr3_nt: TGTGCCAGCAGCCAGCTAGCGGGGGGATACGAGCAGTACTTC
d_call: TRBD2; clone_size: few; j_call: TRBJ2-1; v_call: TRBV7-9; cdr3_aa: CASSRSDSGMSSYNEQFF; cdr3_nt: TGTGCCAGCAGCCGTTCAGATAGCGGGATGAGCTCCTACAATGAGCAGTTCTTC
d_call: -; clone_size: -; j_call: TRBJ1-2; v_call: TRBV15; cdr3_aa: CATKPRTGSAGIFNYGYTF; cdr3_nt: TGTGCCACCAAACCGAGGACCGGATCGGCAGGAATATTTAACTATGGCTACACCTTC
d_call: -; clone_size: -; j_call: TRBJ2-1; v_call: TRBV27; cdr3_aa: CASSLGNEQFF; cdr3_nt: TGTGCCAGCAGTTTGGGCAATGAGCAGTTCTTC
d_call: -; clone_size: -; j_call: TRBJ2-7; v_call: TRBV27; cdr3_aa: CASSFTGTSYEQYF; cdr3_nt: TGTGCCAGCAGTTTCACAGGGACTTCCTACGAGCAGTACTTC
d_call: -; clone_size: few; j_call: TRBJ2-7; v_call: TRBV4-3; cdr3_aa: CASSQGQGSSYEQYF; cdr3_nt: TGCGCCAGCAGCCAGGGGCAGGGAAGCTCCTACGAGCAGTACTTC
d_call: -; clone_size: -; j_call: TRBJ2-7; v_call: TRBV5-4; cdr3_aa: CASSSPGYEQYF; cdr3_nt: TGTGCCAGCAGCTCGCCGGGCTACGAGCAGTACTTC
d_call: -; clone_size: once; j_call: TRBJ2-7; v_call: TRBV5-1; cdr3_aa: CASSFWVFTYEQYF; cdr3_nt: TGCGCCAGCAGCTTTTGGGTTTTCACCTACGAGCAGTACTTC
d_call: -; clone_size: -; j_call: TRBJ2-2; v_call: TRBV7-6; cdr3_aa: CASSPTIAGELFF; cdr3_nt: TGTGCCAGCAGCCCCACCATCGCCGGGGAGCTGTTTTTT
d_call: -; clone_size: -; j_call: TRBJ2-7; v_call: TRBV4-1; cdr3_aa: CASSQERVYEQYF; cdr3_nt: TGCGCCAGCAGCCAAGAGCGGGTTTACGAGCAGTACTTC
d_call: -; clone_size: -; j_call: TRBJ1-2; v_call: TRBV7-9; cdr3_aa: CASSPVGPRTGGYTF; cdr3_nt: TGTGCCAGCAGCCCCGTCGGGCCCAGGACGGGAGGCTACACCTTC
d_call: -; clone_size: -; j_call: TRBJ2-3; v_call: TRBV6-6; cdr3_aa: CASSYQVQDTQYF; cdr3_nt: TGTGCCAGCAGTTATCAAGTGCAAGATACGCAGTATTTT
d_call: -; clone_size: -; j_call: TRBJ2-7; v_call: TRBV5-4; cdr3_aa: CASSLYQGSYEQYF; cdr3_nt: TGTGCCAGCAGCTTGTACCAGGGGTCCTACGAGCAGTACTTC
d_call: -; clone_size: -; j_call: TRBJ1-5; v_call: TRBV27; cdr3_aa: CASSLSENSNQPQHF; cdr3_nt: TGTGCCAGCAGTTTATCGGAAAATAGCAATCAGCCCCAGCATTTT
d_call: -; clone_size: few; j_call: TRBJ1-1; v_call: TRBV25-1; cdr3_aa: CASSVGNTEAFF; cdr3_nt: TGTGCCAGCAGTGTGGGTAACACTGAAGCTTTCTTT
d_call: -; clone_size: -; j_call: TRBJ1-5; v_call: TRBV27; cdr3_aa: CASSLGQTGPQHF; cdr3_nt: TGTGCCAGCAGTCTCGGCCAGACAGGTCCCCAGCATTTT
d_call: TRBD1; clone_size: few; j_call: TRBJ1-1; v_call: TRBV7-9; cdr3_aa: CASSPTGGTEAFF; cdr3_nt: TGTGCCAGCAGCCCGACAGGGGGCACTGAAGCTTTCTTT
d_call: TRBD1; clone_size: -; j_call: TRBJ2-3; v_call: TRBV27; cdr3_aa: CASSLFGQGTDTQYF; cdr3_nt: TGTGCCAGCAGTTTGTTCGGACAGGGGACAGATACGCAGTATTTT
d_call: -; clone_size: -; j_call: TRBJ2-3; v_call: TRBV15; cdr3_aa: CATSTVEMADTQYF; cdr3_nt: TGTGCCACCAGCACAGTCGAGATGGCAGATACGCAGTATTTT
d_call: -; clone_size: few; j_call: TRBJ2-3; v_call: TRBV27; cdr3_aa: CASSLNSRTDTQYF; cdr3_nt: TGTGCCAGCAGTTTGAATAGTCGCACAGATACGCAGTATTTT
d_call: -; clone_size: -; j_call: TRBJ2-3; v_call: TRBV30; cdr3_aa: CAWSVVWTDTQYF; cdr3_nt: TGTGCCTGGAGTGTAGTGTGGACAGATACGCAGTATTTT
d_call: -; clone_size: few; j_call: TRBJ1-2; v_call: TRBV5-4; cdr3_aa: CASSLDEIYGYTF; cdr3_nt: TGTGCCAGCAGCTTGGACGAAATCTATGGCTACACCTTC
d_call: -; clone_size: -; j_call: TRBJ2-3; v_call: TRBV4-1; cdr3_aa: CASSQEPHDTQYF; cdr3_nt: TGCGCCAGCAGCCAAGAGCCCCACGATACGCAGTATTTT
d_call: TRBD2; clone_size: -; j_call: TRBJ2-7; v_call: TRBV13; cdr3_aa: CASSLGLAGALYEQYF; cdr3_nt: TGTGCCAGCAGCTTAGGACTAGCGGGAGCGTTGTACGAGCAGTACTTC
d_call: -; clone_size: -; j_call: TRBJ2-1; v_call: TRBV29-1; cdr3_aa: CSVDVRYNEQFF; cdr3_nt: TGCAGCGTTGATGTTAGGTACAATGAGCAGTTCTTC
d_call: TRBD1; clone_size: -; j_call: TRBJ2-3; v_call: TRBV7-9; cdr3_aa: CASSPPTGGPTDTQYF; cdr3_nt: TGTGCCAGCAGCCCACCGACAGGGGGACCCACAGATACGCAGTATTTT
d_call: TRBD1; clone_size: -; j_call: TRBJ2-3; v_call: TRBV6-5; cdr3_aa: CASSAQGGTDTQYF; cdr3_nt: TGTGCCAGCAGTGCTCAGGGGGGCACAGATACGCAGTATTTT
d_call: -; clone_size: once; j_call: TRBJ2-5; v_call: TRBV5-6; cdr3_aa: CASSSLANAQETQYF; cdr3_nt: TGTGCCAGCAGCAGTCTAGCGAATGCACAAGAGACCCAGTACTTC
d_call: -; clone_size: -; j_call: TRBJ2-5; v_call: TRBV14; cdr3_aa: CASSQDEEVLETQYF; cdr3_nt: TGTGCCAGCAGCCAAGATGAGGAGGTCCTGGAGACCCAGTACTTC